This T cell receptor beta chain was recorded in a study of blood T cell repertoires in COVID-19. TCRdb's copy holds only in-frame clones and misses some; the assay was immunoSEQ multiplex PCR. The sample shows over 200,000 clones, about 94% of them seen only once. The CDR3 loop spans 10 amino acids. Germline V CDR1 and CDR2: DFQATT, SNEGSKA (reference sequence). Trimming cost V 8 bases and J 7 bases, with 11 bases left between them. On this clone itself: Distinct nucleotide sequences in the sample also encode this CDR3.

The sequence was obtained from a man between 60 and 70 years old with COVID-19, enrolled during active disease. The chain links TRBV20-1 to TRBJ1-2, with D uncertain. Sequenced input: peripheral blood. The CDR3 region is CSPNEGGYTF. In DNA form, the CDR3 reads TGCAGTCCCAACGAGGGTGGCTACACCTTC.